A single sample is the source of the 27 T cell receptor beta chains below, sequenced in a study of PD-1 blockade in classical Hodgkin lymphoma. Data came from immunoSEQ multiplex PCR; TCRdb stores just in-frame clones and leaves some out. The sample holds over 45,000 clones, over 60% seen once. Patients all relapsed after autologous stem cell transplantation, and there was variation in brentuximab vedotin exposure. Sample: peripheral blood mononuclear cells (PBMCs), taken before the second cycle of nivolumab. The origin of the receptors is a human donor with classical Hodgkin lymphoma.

In DNA, the CDR3 is TGTGCCAGCAGCTTAAAAGTCGGAGGAGGCAACGAGCAGTACTTC. As protein: CASSLKVGGGNEQYF. V is TRBV7-3 and J is TRBJ2-7; possibly TRBD2 for D (5 bases). The CDR3 extends over 15 amino acids. CDR1 is SGHTA and CDR2 is FQGTGA in the germline V gene. The V end was cut by 1 base, the J end by 5 bases, with 15 bases between.

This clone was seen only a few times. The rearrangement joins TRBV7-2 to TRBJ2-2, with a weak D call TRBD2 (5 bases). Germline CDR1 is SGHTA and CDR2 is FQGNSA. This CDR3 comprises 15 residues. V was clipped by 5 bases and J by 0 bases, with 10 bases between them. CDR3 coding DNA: TGTGCCAGCAGCCCTAGCCTTACGAACACCGGGGAGCTGTTTTTT. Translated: CASSPSLTNTGELFF.

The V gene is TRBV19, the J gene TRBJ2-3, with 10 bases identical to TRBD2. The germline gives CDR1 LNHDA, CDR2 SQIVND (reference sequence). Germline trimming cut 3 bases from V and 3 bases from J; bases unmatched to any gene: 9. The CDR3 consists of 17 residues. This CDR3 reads CASSIRGLAGETDTQYF. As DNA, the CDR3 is TGTGCCAGTAGTATCCGGGGGCTAGCGGGAGAAACAGATACGCAGTATTTT.

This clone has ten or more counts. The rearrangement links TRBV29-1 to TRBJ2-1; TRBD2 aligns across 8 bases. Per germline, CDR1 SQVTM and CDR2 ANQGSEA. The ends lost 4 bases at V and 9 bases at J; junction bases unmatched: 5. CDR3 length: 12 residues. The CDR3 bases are TGCAGCGTTGGCCTCGGGGGGGGTGAGCAGTTCTTC. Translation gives CSVGLGGGEQFF.

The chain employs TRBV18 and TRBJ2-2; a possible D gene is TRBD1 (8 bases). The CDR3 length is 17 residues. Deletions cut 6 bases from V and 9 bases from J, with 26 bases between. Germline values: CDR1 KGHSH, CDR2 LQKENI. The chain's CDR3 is CASSPSLDREGDRELFF. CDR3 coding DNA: TGTGCCAGCTCGCCATCCTTGGACAGGGAGGGCGACCGGGAGCTGTTTTTT.

CDR3 protein: CASSLAGLAPSETQYF. The CDR3 DNA reads TGTGCCAGCAGCTTAGCGGGACTAGCCCCTTCAGAGACCCAGTACTTC. The genes are TRBV7-2 and TRBJ2-5, with 9 bases fitting TRBD2. The CDR3 length is 16 residues. Germline V gives CDR1 SGHTA, CDR2 FQGNSA. V was clipped by 0 bases and J by 4 bases; unmatched bases: 6.

The CDR3 here is CASSPAQRTEAFF. The CDR3 nucleotides read TGTGCCAGCAGTCCAGCTCAGCGCACTGAAGCTTTCTTT. V usage is TRBV28 and J usage is TRBJ1-1; no firm D call. Germline V gives CDR1 MDHEN, CDR2 SYDVKM. This CDR3 is 13 amino acids long. Trimming removed 5 bases from V and 4 bases from J, with 11 bases in between.

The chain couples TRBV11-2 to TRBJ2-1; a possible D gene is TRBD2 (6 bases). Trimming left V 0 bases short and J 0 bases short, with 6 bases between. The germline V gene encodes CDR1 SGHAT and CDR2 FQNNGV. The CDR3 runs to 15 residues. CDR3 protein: CASSLDGSSYNEQFF. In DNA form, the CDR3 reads TGTGCCAGCAGCTTAGACGGGAGCTCCTACAATGAGCAGTTCTTC.

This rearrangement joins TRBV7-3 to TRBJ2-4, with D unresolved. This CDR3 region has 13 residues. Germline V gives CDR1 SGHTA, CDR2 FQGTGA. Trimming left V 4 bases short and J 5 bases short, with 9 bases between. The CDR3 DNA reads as TGTGCCAGCAGCTCGGCCCCACAAAACATTCAGTACTTC. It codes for CASSSAPQNIQYF.

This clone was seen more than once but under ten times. The CDR3 is CASSTLGTGKGYTF. The CDR3 bases are TGTGCCAGCAGTACGCTTGGGACAGGGAAAGGCTACACCTTC. J is TRBJ1-2 and V is TRBV28; 9 bases align to TRBD1. The V segment lost 5 bases and the J segment 8 bases; nucleotides outside the gene matches: 9. CDR1 and CDR2 from the germline V gene are MDHEN and SYDVKM. The CDR3 contains 14 residues.

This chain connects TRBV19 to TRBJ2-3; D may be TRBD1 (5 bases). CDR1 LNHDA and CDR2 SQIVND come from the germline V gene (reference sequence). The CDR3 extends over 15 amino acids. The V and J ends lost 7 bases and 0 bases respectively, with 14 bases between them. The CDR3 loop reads CASTNRPSSTDTQYF. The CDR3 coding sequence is TGTGCCAGTACCAACAGGCCCAGTAGCACAGATACGCAGTATTTT. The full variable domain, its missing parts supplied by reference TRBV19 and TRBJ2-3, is DGGITQSPKYLFRKEGQNVTLSCEQNLNHDAMYWYRQDPGQGLRLIYYSQIVNDFQKGDIAEGYSVSREKKESFPLTVTSAQKNPTAFYLCASTNRPSSTDTQYFGPGTRLTVL.

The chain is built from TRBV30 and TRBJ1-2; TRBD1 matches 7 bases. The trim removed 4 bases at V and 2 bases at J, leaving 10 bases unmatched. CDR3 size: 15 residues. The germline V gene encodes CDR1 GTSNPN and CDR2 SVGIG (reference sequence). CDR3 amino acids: CAWTLWAGGNYGYTF. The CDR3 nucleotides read TGTGCCTGGACATTATGGGCAGGGGGAAACTATGGCTACACCTTC.

The CDR3 region is CASSPQAGSNQPQHF. The CDR3 DNA reads TGTGCCAGCAGCCCTCAAGCGGGTAGCAATCAGCCCCAGCATTTT. V usage is TRBV11-2 and J usage is TRBJ1-5; D remains unclear. Germline CDR1 reads SGHAT; CDR2 reads FQNNGV. The CDR3 has 15 amino acids. V was cut by 5 bases and J by 0 bases, with 11 bases left in between.

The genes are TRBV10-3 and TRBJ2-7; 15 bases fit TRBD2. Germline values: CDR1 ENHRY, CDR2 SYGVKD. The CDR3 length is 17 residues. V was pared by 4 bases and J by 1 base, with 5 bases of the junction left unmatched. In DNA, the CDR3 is TGTGCCATCAGTGGCCTGGGACTAGCGGGAGGTTCCTACGAGCAGTACTTC. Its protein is CAISGLGLAGGSYEQYF.

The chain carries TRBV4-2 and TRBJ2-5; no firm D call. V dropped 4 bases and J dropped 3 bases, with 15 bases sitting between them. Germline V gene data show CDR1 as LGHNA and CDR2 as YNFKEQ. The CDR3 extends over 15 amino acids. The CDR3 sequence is CASSPRSPGEETQYF. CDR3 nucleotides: TGTGCCAGCAGCCCCCGCAGCCCAGGAGAAGAGACCCAGTACTTC.

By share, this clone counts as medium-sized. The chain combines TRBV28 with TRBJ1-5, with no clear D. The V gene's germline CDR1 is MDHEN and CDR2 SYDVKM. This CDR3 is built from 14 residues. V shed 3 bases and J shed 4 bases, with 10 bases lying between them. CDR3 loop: CASSFSPENQPQHF. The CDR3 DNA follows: TGTGCCAGCAGTTTCTCGCCGGAGAATCAGCCCCAGCATTTT.

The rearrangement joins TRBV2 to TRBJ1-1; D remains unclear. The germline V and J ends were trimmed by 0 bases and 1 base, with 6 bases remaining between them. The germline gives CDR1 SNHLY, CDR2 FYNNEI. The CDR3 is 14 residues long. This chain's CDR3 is CASSEAWGNTEAFF. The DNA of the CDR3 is TGTGCCAGCAGTGAAGCGTGGGGGAACACTGAAGCTTTCTTT.

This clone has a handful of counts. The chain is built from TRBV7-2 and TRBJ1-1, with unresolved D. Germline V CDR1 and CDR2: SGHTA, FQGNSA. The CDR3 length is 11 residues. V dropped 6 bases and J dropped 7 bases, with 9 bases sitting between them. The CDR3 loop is CASRLTFEAFF. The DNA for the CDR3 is TGTGCCAGCAGGTTAACCTTTGAAGCTTTCTTT.

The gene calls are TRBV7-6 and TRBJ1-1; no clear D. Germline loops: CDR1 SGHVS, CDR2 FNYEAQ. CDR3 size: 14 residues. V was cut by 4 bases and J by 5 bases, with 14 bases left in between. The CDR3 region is CASSSRQPRTEAFF. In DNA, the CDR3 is TGTGCCAGCAGCTCCCGGCAGCCCCGAACTGAAGCTTTCTTT.

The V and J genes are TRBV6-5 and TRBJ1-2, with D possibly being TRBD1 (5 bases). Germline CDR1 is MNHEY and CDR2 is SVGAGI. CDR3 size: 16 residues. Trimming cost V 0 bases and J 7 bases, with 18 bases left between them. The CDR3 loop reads CASSYSPRDPLRGYTF. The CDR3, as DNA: TGTGCCAGCAGTTACTCGCCCCGGGACCCACTACGTGGCTACACCTTC.

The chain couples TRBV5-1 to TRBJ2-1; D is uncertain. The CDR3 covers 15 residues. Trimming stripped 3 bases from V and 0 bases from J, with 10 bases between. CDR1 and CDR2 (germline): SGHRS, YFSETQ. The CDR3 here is CASSSAVHSYNEQFF. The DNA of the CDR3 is TGCGCCAGCAGCTCCGCGGTTCACTCCTACAATGAGCAGTTCTTC.

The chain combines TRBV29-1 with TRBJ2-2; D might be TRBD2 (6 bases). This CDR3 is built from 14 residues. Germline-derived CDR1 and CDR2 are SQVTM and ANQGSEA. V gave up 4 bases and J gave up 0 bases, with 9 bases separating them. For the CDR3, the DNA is TGCAGCGTTGTCGGGAGATCGAACACCGGGGAGCTGTTTTTT. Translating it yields CSVVGRSNTGELFF.

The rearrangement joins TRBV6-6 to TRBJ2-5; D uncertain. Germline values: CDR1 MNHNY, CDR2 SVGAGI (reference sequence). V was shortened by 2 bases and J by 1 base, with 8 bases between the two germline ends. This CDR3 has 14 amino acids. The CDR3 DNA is TGTGCCAGCAGTTACCCGTCCCGCCAAGAGACCCAGTACTTC. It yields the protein CASSYPSRQETQYF.

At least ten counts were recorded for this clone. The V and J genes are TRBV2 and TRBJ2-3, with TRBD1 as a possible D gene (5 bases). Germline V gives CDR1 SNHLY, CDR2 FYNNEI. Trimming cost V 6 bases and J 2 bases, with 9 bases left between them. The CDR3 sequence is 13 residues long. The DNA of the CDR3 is TGTGCCAGCAGAGGGGAAAACACAGATACGCAGTATTTT. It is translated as CASRGENTDTQYF.

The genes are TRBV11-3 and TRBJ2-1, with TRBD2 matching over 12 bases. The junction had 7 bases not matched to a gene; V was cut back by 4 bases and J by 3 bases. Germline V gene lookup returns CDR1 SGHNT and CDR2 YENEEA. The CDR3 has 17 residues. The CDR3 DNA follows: TGTGCCAGCAGCTCCGGACTAGCGGGGCCCTTCTACAATGAGCAGTTCTTC. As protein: CASSSGLAGPFYNEQFF.

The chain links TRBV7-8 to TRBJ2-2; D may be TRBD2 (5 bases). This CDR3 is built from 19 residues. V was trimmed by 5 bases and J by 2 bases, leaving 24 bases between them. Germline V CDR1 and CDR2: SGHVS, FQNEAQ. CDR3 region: CASSPWTSSTLLNTGELFF. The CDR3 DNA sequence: TGTGCCAGCAGCCCATGGACTTCTTCGACGTTATTAAACACCGGGGAGCTGTTTTTT.

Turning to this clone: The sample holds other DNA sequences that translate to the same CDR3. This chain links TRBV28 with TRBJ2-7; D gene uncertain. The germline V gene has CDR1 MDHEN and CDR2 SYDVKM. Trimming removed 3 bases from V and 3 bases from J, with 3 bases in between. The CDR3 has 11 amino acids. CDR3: CASSLGYEQYF. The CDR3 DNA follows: TGTGCCAGCAGTTTGGGCTACGAGCAGTACTTC.